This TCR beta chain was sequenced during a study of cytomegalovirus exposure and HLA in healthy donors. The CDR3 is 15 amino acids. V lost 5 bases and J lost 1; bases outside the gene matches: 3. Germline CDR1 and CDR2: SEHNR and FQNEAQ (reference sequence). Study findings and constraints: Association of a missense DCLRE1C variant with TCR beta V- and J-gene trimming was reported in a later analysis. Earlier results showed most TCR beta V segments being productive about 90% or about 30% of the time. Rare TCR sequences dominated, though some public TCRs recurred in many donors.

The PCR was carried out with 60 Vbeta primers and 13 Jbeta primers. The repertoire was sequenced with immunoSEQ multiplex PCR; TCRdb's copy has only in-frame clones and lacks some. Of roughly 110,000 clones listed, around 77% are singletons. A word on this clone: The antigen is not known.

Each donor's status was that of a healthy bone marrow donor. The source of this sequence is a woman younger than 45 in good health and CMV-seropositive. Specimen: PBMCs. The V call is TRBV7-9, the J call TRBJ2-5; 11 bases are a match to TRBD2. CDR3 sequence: CASSLLAGVQETQYF. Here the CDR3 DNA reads TGTGCCAGCAGCCTACTAGCGGGAGTCCAAGAGACCCAGTACTTC.